Here is one T cell receptor (beta chain) with its context. This record comes from a study of blood T cell repertoires in COVID-19. Study-wide context: Samples of COVID-19 (acute and convalescent) were obtained from the United States, Italy and Spain.

Adults between roughly 18 and 90 years of age took part from under 30 US areas. Cohorts were assigned according to the clinical history that participants reported. The method was immunoSEQ multiplex PCR; TCRdb's version includes in-frame clones alone and lacks a portion of them. The sample carries around 300,000 clones, approximately 92% recorded once. CDR3 size: 12 residues. Between the trimmed V and J ends, which lost 3 bases and 2 bases, there was a span of 6 bases. Germline CDR1 reads SGHDT; CDR2 reads YYEEEE. J is TRBJ2-7 and V is TRBV5-6; D not resolved. This receptor was identified in a woman younger than 35 who had recovered from COVID-19. Sequencing used PBMCs or T cells enriched from blood (not recorded which). CDR3 protein: CASSSLTYEQYF. The CDR3 coding sequence is TGTGCCAGCAGCTCCCTAACCTACGAGCAGTACTTC.